This is a list of T cell receptor beta chains from one sample in a study of early T cells in non-severe SARS-CoV-2 infection. TCRdb used MiXCR to reprocess the 5' RACE reads, holding one entry per CDR3 protein. The sample has about 50,000 distinct CDR3 sequences; roughly 9.4% are singletons. The specimen comprised whole blood, sampled at baseline. The source of these receptors is an adult who was a healthcare worker with PCR-confirmed SARS-CoV-2 infection or an uninfected control (not recorded which). Both conserved end residues are part of each CDR3. Each record gives: D gene, J gene, V gene, clone size, CDR3 DNA, CDR3 protein. D genes are given only for firm matches. Part of the rows lack a size; the others show once, few, many or a class for expanded clones.

>TRBD1|TRBJ1-1|TRBV6-5|.
TGTGCCAGCAGCCGGACAGGGGGGGCATTGAACACTGAAGCTTTCTTT
CASSRTGGALNTEAFF
>.|TRBJ2-2|TRBV27|many
TGTGCCAGCAGGCAAGGGGGGAGCGAGTCCGGGGAGCTGTTTTTT
CASRQGGSESGELFF
>TRBD2|TRBJ2-1|TRBV4-2|.
TGTGCCAGCAGCCAAGCTGGAGCGGGAGGGCTTGGCAATGAGCAGTTCTTC
CASSQAGAGGLGNEQFF
>.|TRBJ2-7|TRBV27|many
TGTGCCAGCAGTTGGGGAATAGGAGACGAGCAGTACTTC
CASSWGIGDEQYF
>TRBD1|TRBJ2-3|TRBV11-2|.
TGTGCCAGCAGCATCGACAGGGGAACGACAGATACGCAGTATTTT
CASSIDRGTTDTQYF
>.|TRBJ2-7|TRBV7-2|few
TGTGCCAGCAGCTTAAGTTGGGACGGGGCCTACGAGCAGTACTTC
CASSLSWDGAYEQYF
>TRBD2|TRBJ2-1|TRBV7-3|few
TGTGCCAGCAGCTTCGGCGGGAGGGGACCCTACAATGAGCAGTTCTTC
CASSFGGRGPYNEQFF
>.|TRBJ2-7|TRBV3-1|few
TGTGCCAGCAGTTTCTACGAGCAGTACTTC
CASSFYEQYF
>TRBD2|TRBJ2-3|TRBV28|few
TGTGCCAGCAGTTCCGGGGGAGGGGCGAACACAGATACGCAGTATTTT
CASSSGGGANTDTQYF
>.|TRBJ2-1|TRBV7-9|many
TGTGCCAGCAGCTTAATCCGGGGGAGCTCCTACAATGAGCAGTTCTTC
CASSLIRGSSYNEQFF
>.|TRBJ1-5|TRBV2|.
TGTGCCAGTGGGACATACAGCAATCAGCCCCAGCATTTT
CASGTYSNQPQHF
>.|TRBJ2-3|TRBV6-1|few
TGTGCCAGCAGTGAATGGGCTAGCGGCACAGATACGCAGTATTTT
CASSEWASGTDTQYF
>.|TRBJ1-2|TRBV29-1|.
TGCAGCGTTGAAGAGATCGGCTACACCTTC
CSVEEIGYTF
>TRBD1|TRBJ2-7|TRBV7-9|.
TGTGCCAGCAGCTGGGACAGGAGCCCGTCGGAGCAGTACTTC
CASSWDRSPSEQYF
>.|TRBJ1-3|TRBV11-2|few
TGTGCCAGCAGCTTAGTTGACTCTGGAAACACCATATATTTT
CASSLVDSGNTIYF
>.|TRBJ2-5|TRBV7-9|few
TGTGCCAGCAGCAGGGGAGGCCAAGAGACCCAGTACTTC
CASSRGGQETQYF
>TRBD2|TRBJ2-3|TRBV5-1|many
TGCGCCAGCAGCTTGCGTAGCGGGAGTAGCACAGATACGCAGTATTTT
CASSLRSGSSTDTQYF
>.|TRBJ2-1|TRBV29-1|few
TGCAGCGTTGAGCCCCGGACCTACAATGAGCAGTTCTTC
CSVEPRTYNEQFF
>.|TRBJ1-2|TRBV16|.
TGTGCCAGCAGCCAATGGGGAAACAGACCTAACTATGGCTACACCTTC
CASSQWGNRPNYGYTF
>.|TRBJ1-1|TRBV18|many
TGTGCCAGCTCACCACCGAGTACGTACCCGGGGACTGAAGCTTTCTTT
CASSPPSTYPGTEAFF
>.|TRBJ1-1|TRBV6-5|.
TGTGCCAGCAGTTACTCGAACGTAGGGGCAAACACTGAAGCTTTCTTT
CASSYSNVGANTEAFF
>.|TRBJ1-3|TRBV6-5|few
TGTGCCAGCAGTTCCTACAGTCTCTCTGGAAACACCATATATTTT
CASSSYSLSGNTIYF
>TRBD1|TRBJ2-5|TRBV7-2|.
TGTGCCAGCAGCCCCGTAGGGACAGTTAGAGAGACCCAGTACTTC
CASSPVGTVRETQYF
>.|TRBJ2-2|TRBV27|.
TGTGCCACCTCGGGCAGGACCAACACCGGGGAGCTGTTTTTT
CATSGRTNTGELFF
>.|TRBJ2-2|TRBV5-4|few
TGTGCCAGCAGCTTGACCGTCACCGGGGAGCTGTTTTTT
CASSLTVTGELFF